The subject of this entry is one T cell receptor (beta chain). The treatment was: around 19 received Ad26.COV2.S at low or high dose, single or two shots; about 5 received placebo; per-sample allocation not given. On day 63 after the first injection, vaccine and placebo recipients gave samples. This sample was taken from a study of Ad26.COV2.S vaccination and SARS-CoV-2 variants. The repertoire was sequenced with immunoSEQ multiplex PCR; TCRdb's copy has only in-frame clones and lacks some. The profile shows about 280,000 clones, 87% of them singletons. The CDR3 totals 12 residues. V lost 8 bases and J lost 8, with 12 bases in between. The germline V gene encodes CDR1 MNHEY and CDR2 SMNVEV (reference sequence).

The TCR originated in a person aged 18 to 59 who received the Ad26.COV2.S COVID-19 vaccine or a placebo. The chain joins TRBV27 to TRBJ1-4; D uncertain. Sample: peripheral blood, taken in a trial of Ad26.COV2.S vaccine versus placebo. The DNA for the CDR3 is TGTGCCAGCTCAACGGGTGGGGAAAAACTGTTTTTT. Translation gives CASSTGGEKLFF.